The 29 T cell receptor beta chains presented below share a single source sample, sequenced in a study of a mutant IDH1 vaccine in newly diagnosed glioma. Time point denoted: week 23, last vaccination. Each vaccine dose was 300 ug of mutant IDH1 20-mer peptide, with topical imiquimod. The protocol was immunoSEQ multiplex PCR, while the TCRdb copy is restricted to in-frame clones and leaves out a portion. The sample has some 80,000 clones; more than 80% are singletons. These receptors have no known antigen. The sample consisted of PBMCs, taken from a glioma patient whose treatment included an IDH1 peptide vaccine. The receptors here all came from a woman aged 45 to 65 with glioma.

The rearrangement joins TRBV5-8 to TRBJ2-7; no reliable D call. V lost 0 bases, J lost 3 bases, and 4 bases lay in between. This CDR3 region has 12 residues. Germline CDR1 reads SGHTS; CDR2 reads YDEGEE. CDR3 sequence reads: CASSLDLYEQYF. In DNA form, the CDR3 reads TGTGCCAGCAGCTTGGACCTCTACGAGCAGTACTTC.

The chain recombines TRBV2 with TRBJ1-4, with 10 positions matching TRBD1. The J segment lost 5 bases and the V segment lost 6 bases, leaving 6 bases of the junction unmatched. Looked up from germline, CDR1 is SNHLY and CDR2 is FYNNEI. CDR3 length: 15 amino acids. The CDR3 nucleotides are TGTGCCAGCAGGGACAGGGGGTATGCCAATGAAAAACTGTTTTTT. Its protein product is CASRDRGYANEKLFF.

This chain links TRBV9 with TRBJ2-7, with 7 bases aligning to TRBD2. Trimming removed 5 bases from V and 2 bases from J; junction bases left unmatched: 7. CDR3 size: 14 residues. Germline CDR1 and CDR2: SGDLS and YYNGEE. The CDR3 spells CASSSGGSAYEQYF. CDR3 DNA sequence: TGTGCCAGCAGTAGTGGCGGGAGCGCCTACGAGCAGTACTTC.

The genes are TRBV5-4 and TRBJ2-7; the match to TRBD1 covers 8 bases. The V gene's germline CDR1 is SGHNT and CDR2 YYREEE (reference sequence). The CDR3 contains 15 residues. V lost 2 bases to trimming and J lost 5 bases; unmatched junction nucleotides: 9. The CDR3 sequence is CASSFPSTGVNEQYF. DNA for the CDR3: TGTGCCAGCAGCTTCCCCTCGACAGGGGTCAACGAGCAGTACTTC.

V is TRBV16 and J is TRBJ2-5, with 9 bases aligning to TRBD1. The CDR3 length is 15 residues. With V trimmed by 4 bases and J by 4 bases, 7 bases remained unmatched. Germline assignment: CDR1 KGHSY and CDR2 FQNENV. CDR3 in DNA: TGTGCCAGCAGCCCTCTGAGGACAGGGGTAGAGACCCAGTACTTC. This sequence encodes CASSPLRTGVETQYF.

J is TRBJ1-2 and V is TRBV7-9, with a tentative D call TRBD1 (5 bases). V was clipped by 1 base and J by 8 bases, with 14 bases between them. CDR3 length equals 14 residues. CDR1 is SEHNR, CDR2 FQNEAQ, per germline (reference sequence). The CDR3 bases are TGTGCCAGCAGCTTAGATTCAGGGAAAGACGGCTACACCTTC. Translated: CASSLDSGKDGYTF.

The chain employs TRBV10-3 and TRBJ1-4; D is unresolved. CDR3 length: 15 amino acids. The V end lost 6 bases, the J end lost 0 bases, and 11 bases lay between the germline ends. Germline V lookup: CDR1 ENHRY, CDR2 SYGVKD. CDR3 DNA sequence: TGTGCCATCAGCCCCGACGGATCAACTAATGAAAAACTGTTTTTT. Translation gives CAISPDGSTNEKLFF.

V gene TRBV28 combines with J gene TRBJ2-3, with D maybe TRBD1 (7 bases). The CDR3 loop spans 15 amino acids. Germline CDR1 and CDR2: MDHEN and SYDVKM. Trimming cost V 4 bases and J 5 bases, with 16 bases left between them. CDR3 sequence (DNA): TGTGCCAGCAGTTATACAGGGGAGGCTGGAGATACGCAGTATTTT. This sequence encodes CASSYTGEAGDTQYF.

The chain has TRBV30 and TRBJ2-3; 10 nucleotides line up with TRBD1. Losses at the gene ends were 5 bases for V and 3 bases for J; bases not matched to a gene: 2. The CDR3 contains 13 residues. Germline lookup yields CDR1 GTSNPN and CDR2 SVGIG (reference sequence). CDR3 sequence reads: CAWDRGQTDTQYF. In DNA, the CDR3 is TGTGCCTGGGACAGGGGGCAAACAGATACGCAGTATTTT.

V is TRBV19 and J is TRBJ1-5; D not resolved. The CDR3 has 15 residues. V lost 2 bases, J lost 9 bases, and 17 bases lay in between. CDR1 and CDR2 (germline): LNHDA, SQIVND (reference sequence). The CDR3 DNA is TGTGCCAGTAGTATAAAGCCAGAGCGGATGGGGCCCCAGCATTTT. Protein product: CASSIKPERMGPQHF.

This clone occurred once. The chain is built from TRBV7-9 and TRBJ2-7, with 8 bases fitting TRBD1. Germline V gene lookup returns CDR1 SEHNR and CDR2 FQNEAQ (reference sequence). This CDR3 has 12 residues. Unmatched junction bases numbered 3, after V lost 5 bases and J lost 6 bases. In DNA form, the CDR3 reads TGTGCCAGCAGCCTCGGGACAGGCGAGCAGTACTTC. Amino acids: CASSLGTGEQYF.

The chain combines TRBV5-1 with TRBJ1-3; possibly TRBD1 for D (6 bases). V gave up 7 bases and J gave up 5 bases, with 16 bases separating them. Germline V gene data show CDR1 as SGHRS and CDR2 as YFSETQ. This CDR3 has 14 residues. CDR3 nucleotide sequence: TGCGCCAGCGCGGCCACAGGGCTCCGAAACACCATATATTTT. Translation gives CASAATGLRNTIYF.

The chain recombines TRBV19 with TRBJ2-3; no firm D call. Germline-derived CDR1 and CDR2 are LNHDA and SQIVND (reference sequence). The CDR3 contains 13 residues. V shed 0 bases and J shed 4 bases, with 5 bases lying between them. The DNA of the CDR3 is TGTGCCAGTAGTATAGATCGGGCAGATACGCAGTATTTT. Its translation is CASSIDRADTQYF. The variable domain in full, with the rest retrieved from reference TRBV19 and TRBJ2-3, is DGGITQSPKYLFRKEGQNVTLSCEQNLNHDAMYWYRQDPGQGLRLIYYSQIVNDFQKGDIAEGYSVSREKKESFPLTVTSAQKNPTAFYLCASSIDRADTQYFGPGTRLTVL.

The chain combines TRBV21-1 with TRBJ2-5. TRBV21-1 is given as a pseudogene. The CDR3 is 10 residues long. The CDR3 sequence is CASSKETQYF. The CDR3 DNA follows: TGTGCCAGCTCCAAGGAGACCCAGTACTTC.

The rearrangement links TRBV10-3 to TRBJ1-3, with D perhaps TRBD1 (5 bases). Per the germline V gene, CDR1 is ENHRY and CDR2 is SYGVKD. This CDR3 is 15 amino acids long. V was trimmed by 0 bases and J by 0 bases, leaving 6 bases between them. As DNA, the CDR3 is TGTGCCATCAGTGAGTCCAGGGACTCTGGAAACACCATATATTTT. Encoded protein: CAISESRDSGNTIYF.

This chain uses TRBV2 with TRBJ2-3; TRBD2 is a possible D gene (6 bases). With 2 bases removed from V and 0 bases from J, the gap between germline ends came to 9 bases. Germline V gives CDR1 SNHLY, CDR2 FYNNEI. The CDR3 loop spans 15 amino acids. The CDR3 DNA sequence: TGTGCCAGCAGTGAAAGGGGACTGAGCACAGATACGCAGTATTTT. This gives the protein CASSERGLSTDTQYF. The entire variable domain, with the rest obtained from reference TRBV2 and TRBJ2-3, is as follows: EPEVTQTPSHQVTQMGQEVILRCVPISNHLYFYWYRQILGQKVEFLVSFYNNEISEKSEIFDDQFSVERPDGSNFTLKIRSTKLEDSAMYFCASSERGLSTDTQYFGPGTRLTVL.

The genes are TRBV18 and TRBJ2-5, with D perhaps being TRBD1 or TRBD2 (6 bases each). TRBJ2-7 explains the end of the DNA better; the J call may be wrong. Germline V gene sequence: CDR1 KGHSH, CDR2 LQKENI. The CDR3 spans 13 residues. The CDR3 loop reads CASSPLGGGEQYF. The CDR3, as DNA: TGTGCCAGCTCACCACTGGGGGGCGGCGAGCAGTACTTC.

The gene calls are TRBV5-1 and TRBJ1-1; 8 positions match TRBD1. The ends lost 4 bases at V and 7 bases at J; junction bases unmatched: 15. The CDR3 sequence is 16 residues long. Germline lookup yields CDR1 SGHRS and CDR2 YFSETQ. This chain's CDR3 is CASSVDPTGAVYEAFF. As DNA, the CDR3 is TGCGCCAGCAGCGTAGATCCGACAGGGGCGGTATATGAAGCTTTCTTT.

This sequence joins TRBV5-1 and TRBJ2-7; TRBD2 might be the D (6 bases). This CDR3 region has 15 residues. Looked up from germline, CDR1 is SGHRS and CDR2 is YFSETQ. V lost 0 bases and J 1 base, leaving 11 bases between the germline ends. The CDR3 region has the DNA TGCGCCAGCAGCTTGGGGGGACTGCTGTCCTACGAGCAGTACTTC. This translates into CASSLGGLLSYEQYF.

V gene TRBV9 combines with J gene TRBJ2-1, with 8 bases that match TRBD1. CDR1 is SGDLS and CDR2 is YYNGEE in the germline V gene. The CDR3 has 16 amino acids. With 0 bases clipped from V and 2 bases from J, the junction kept 4 bases outside the gene matches. The chain's CDR3 is CASSVDGTGAYNEQFF. CDR3 DNA: TGTGCCAGCAGCGTAGACGGGACAGGTGCCTACAATGAGCAGTTCTTC. Full variable domain (rest looked up from reference TRBV9 and TRBJ2-1): DSGVTQTPKHLITATGQRVTLRCSPRSGDLSVYWYQQSLDQGLQFLIQYYNGEERAKGNILERFSAQQFPDLHSELNLSSLELGDSALYFCASSVDGTGAYNEQFFGPGTRLTVL.

V is TRBV11-2 and J is TRBJ2-7; tentatively, D is TRBD2 (5 bases). There are 15 residues in the CDR3. Trimming removed 1 base from V and 2 bases from J, with 12 bases in between. CDR1 and CDR2 from the germline V gene are SGHAT and FQNNGV. The CDR3 DNA sequence: TGTGCCAGCAGCTTAGGAGGGAATACCCCCTACGAGCAGTACTTC. Translated, it gives CASSLGGNTPYEQYF.

V usage is TRBV5-1 and J usage is TRBJ2-7; TRBD2 matches 10 bases. The CDR3 has 15 amino acids. CDR1 is SGHRS and CDR2 is YFSETQ in the germline V gene. Trimming took 3 bases from V and 1 from J; bases not matched to a gene: 4. The CDR3 region has the DNA TGCGCCAGCAGCTGGGGACTAGCGATTTCCTACGAGCAGTACTTC. Protein sequence: CASSWGLAISYEQYF.

CDR3 coding DNA: TGTGCCAGCAGTTCCTACGGGACAGGGATTCGGGGTCAGCCCCAGCATTTT. It specifies CASSSYGTGIRGQPQHF. This chain uses TRBV27 with TRBJ1-5; TRBD1 matches 9 bases. CDR3 length: 17 amino acids. Per germline, CDR1 MNHEY and CDR2 SMNVEV (reference sequence). Trimming removed 4 bases from V and 6 bases from J; junction bases left unmatched: 13.

This chain links TRBV7-6 with TRBJ2-5; a weak D match, TRBD2 (5 bases). CDR3 length: 13 amino acids. Trimming pared 5 bases from V and 7 bases from J, leaving 14 bases between. Germline V gives CDR1 SGHVS, CDR2 FNYEAQ. The CDR3 region has the DNA TGTGCCAGCAGCCCGGACTGGGAAGGGACCCAGTACTTC. Amino acid sequence: CASSPDWEGTQYF.

V is TRBV5-1 and J is TRBJ1-1, with D uncertain. V was trimmed by 0 bases and J by 4 bases, leaving 10 bases between them. The length of the CDR3 is 14 residues. CDR1 is SGHRS and CDR2 is YFSETQ in the germline V gene. The CDR3 region is CASSLEQPLTEAFF. The DNA of the CDR3 is TGCGCCAGCAGCTTGGAACAACCCCTCACTGAAGCTTTCTTT.

The chain uses TRBV9 and TRBJ2-2; 7 bases fit TRBD2. The CDR3 runs 16 residues. After removal of 1 base from V and 6 bases from J, the junction contained 9 bases not matched to a gene. Germline CDR1 and CDR2: SGDLS and YYNGEE. Written as DNA, the CDR3 is TGTGCCAGCAGCGTACCCCCGGTGGCGGGAGCCGGGGAGCTGTTTTTT. Its translation: CASSVPPVAGAGELFF. Full variable domain (remainder filled in from reference TRBV9 and TRBJ2-2): DSGVTQTPKHLITATGQRVTLRCSPRSGDLSVYWYQQSLDQGLQFLIQYYNGEERAKGNILERFSAQQFPDLHSELNLSSLELGDSALYFCASSVPPVAGAGELFFGEGSRLTVL.

This sequence joins TRBV7-9 and TRBJ1-6; D might be TRBD1 (5 bases). Germline V lookup: CDR1 SEHNR, CDR2 FQNEAQ (reference sequence). CDR3 size: 15 residues. V was pared by 7 bases and J by 7 bases, with 17 bases between. The CDR3 DNA reads TGTGCCAGCACCACGGACAAGGCGGGGAATTCACCCCTCCACTTT. Translating gives CASTTDKAGNSPLHF. The variable domain in full, with the rest retrieved from reference TRBV7-9 and TRBJ1-6, is DTGVSQNPRHKITKRGQNVTFRCDPISEHNRLYWYRQTLGQGPEFLTYFQNEAQLEKSRLLSDRFSAERPKGSFSTLEIQRTEQGDSAMYLCASTTDKAGNSPLHFGNGTRLTVT.

The chain recombines TRBV10-3 with TRBJ1-1; D call uncertain. Germline CDR1 is ENHRY and CDR2 is SYGVKD. The CDR3 runs 17 residues. Trimming removed 0 bases from V and 3 bases from J, with 17 bases in between. CDR3 sequence (DNA): TGTGCCATCAGTGAGTCTTGGGGTTTGGGGAGGGACACTGAAGCTTTCTTT. Its translation is CAISESWGLGRDTEAFF.

The chain combines TRBV7-9 with TRBJ2-7; 11 bases map to TRBD2. The trim removed 0 bases at V and 2 bases at J, leaving 0 bases unmatched. This CDR3 has 15 residues. Per the germline V gene, CDR1 is SEHNR and CDR2 is FQNEAQ (reference sequence). Here the CDR3 reads CASSLATSGTYEQYF. CDR3 nucleotides: TGTGCCAGCAGCTTAGCGACTAGCGGGACCTACGAGCAGTACTTC.